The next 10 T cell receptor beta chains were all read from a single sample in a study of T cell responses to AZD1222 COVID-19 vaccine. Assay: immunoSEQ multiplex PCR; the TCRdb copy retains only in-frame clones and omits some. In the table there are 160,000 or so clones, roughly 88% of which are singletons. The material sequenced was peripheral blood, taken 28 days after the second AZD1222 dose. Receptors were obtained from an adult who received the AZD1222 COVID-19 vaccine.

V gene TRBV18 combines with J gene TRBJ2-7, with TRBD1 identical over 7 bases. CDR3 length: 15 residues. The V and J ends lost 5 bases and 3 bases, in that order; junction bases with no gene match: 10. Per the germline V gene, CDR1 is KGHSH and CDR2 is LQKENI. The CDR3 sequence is CASSTRQGGNYEQYF. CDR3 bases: TGTGCCAGCTCAACCCGACAGGGTGGTAACTACGAGCAGTACTTC.

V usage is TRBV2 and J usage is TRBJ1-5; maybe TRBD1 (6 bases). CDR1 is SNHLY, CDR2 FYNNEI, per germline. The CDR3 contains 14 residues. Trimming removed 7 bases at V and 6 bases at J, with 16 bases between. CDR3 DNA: TGTGCCAGCAAAGACAGGAACGAGGGTCAGCCCCAGCATTTT. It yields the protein CASKDRNEGQPQHF.

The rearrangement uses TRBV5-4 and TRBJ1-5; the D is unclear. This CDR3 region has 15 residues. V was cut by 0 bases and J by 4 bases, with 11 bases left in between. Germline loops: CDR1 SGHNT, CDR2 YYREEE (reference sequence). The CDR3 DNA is TGTGCCAGCAGCTTGGATTCGGCAGAGAATCAGCCCCAGCATTTT. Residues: CASSLDSAENQPQHF.

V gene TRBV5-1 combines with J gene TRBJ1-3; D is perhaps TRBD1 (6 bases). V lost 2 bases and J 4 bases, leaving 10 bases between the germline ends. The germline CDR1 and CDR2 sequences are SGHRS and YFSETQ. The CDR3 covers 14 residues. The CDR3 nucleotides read TGCGCCAGCAGCTTACAGGGTGAGGGAAACACCATATATTTT. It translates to CASSLQGEGNTIYF.

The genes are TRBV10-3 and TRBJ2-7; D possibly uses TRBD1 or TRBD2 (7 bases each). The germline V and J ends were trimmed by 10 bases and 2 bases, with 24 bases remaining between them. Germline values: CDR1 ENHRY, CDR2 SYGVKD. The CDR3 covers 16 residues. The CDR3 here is CATAQLSQGGTYEQYF. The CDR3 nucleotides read TGTGCCACCGCCCAGTTAAGCCAGGGGGGGACCTACGAGCAGTACTTC.

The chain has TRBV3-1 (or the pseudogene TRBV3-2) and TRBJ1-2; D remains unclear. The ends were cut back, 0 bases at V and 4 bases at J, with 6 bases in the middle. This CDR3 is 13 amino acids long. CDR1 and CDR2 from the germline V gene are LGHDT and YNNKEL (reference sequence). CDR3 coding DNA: TGTGCCAGCAGCCAAGATATAGGCTATGGCTACACCTTC. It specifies CASSQDIGYGYTF.

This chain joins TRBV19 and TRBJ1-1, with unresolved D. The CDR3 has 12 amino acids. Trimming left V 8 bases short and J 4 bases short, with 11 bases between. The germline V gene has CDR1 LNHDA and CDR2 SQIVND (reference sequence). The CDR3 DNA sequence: TGTGCCAGTGCCGATAGACCCACTGAAGCTTTCTTT. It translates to CASADRPTEAFF.

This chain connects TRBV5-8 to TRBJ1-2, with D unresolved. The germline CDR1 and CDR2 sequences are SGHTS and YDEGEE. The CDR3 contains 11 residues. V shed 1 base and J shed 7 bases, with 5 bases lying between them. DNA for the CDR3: TGTGCCAGCAGCTTGTCGCTTGGCTACACCTTC. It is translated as CASSLSLGYTF.

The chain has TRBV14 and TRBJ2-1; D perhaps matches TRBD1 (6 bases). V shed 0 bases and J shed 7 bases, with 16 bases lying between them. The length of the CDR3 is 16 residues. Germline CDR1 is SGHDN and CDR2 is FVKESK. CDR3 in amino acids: CASSQDLGRGRNEQFF. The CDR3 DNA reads TGTGCCAGCAGCCAAGATCTTGGCAGGGGCAGGAATGAGCAGTTCTTC.

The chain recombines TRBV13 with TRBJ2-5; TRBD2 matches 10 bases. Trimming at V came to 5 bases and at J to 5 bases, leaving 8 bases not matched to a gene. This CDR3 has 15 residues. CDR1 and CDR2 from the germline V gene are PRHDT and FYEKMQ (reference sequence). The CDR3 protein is CASSPDRGLAETQYF. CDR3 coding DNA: TGTGCCAGCAGCCCCGACCGGGGACTAGCGGAGACCCAGTACTTC.